The rows below give T cell receptor beta chains drawn from one sample of a study of PD-1 blockade in classical Hodgkin lymphoma. This table comes from immunoSEQ multiplex PCR, and its TCRdb copy is limited to in-frame clones, with some not included. Of some 84,000 clones in the sample, around nine tenths are singletons; the top ten hold approximately 22%. The sample in question was peripheral blood mononuclear cells (PBMCs), obtained at baseline. The receptors were gathered from a human donor with classical Hodgkin lymphoma. CDR3s include the opening cysteine and the closing phenylalanine or tryptophan. The D gene is left open where the match is weak. Some rows mark clone size as missing; the rest say once, few, many or name a class of expanded clone.

.	TRBD2	TRBV5-1	TRBJ2-3	TGCGCCAGCAGCTTGGGTGGGGCTAGCGGGAGCACCACGCAGTATTTT	CASSLGGASGSTTQYF
.	.	TRBV27	TRBJ2-1	TGTGCCAGCAGTCCTTGGGTAGGGTTGGGTAATGAGCAGTTCTTC	CASSPWVGLGNEQFF
.	.	TRBV27	TRBJ2-1	TGTGCCAGCAGTTTAATTGGGGCGGGATACAATGAGCAGTTCTTC	CASSLIGAGYNEQFF
.	TRBD2	TRBV7-2	TRBJ2-1	TGTGCCAGCACCGAAGCCGGGCGTCCCGGACTAGCTCATGAGCAGTTCTTC	CASTEAGRPGLAHEQFF
.	TRBD1	TRBV7-9	TRBJ1-2	TGTGCCAGCAGCTTAGTTCAGGGGGCAAACTATGGCTACACCTTC	CASSLVQGANYGYTF
once	TRBD1	TRBV2	TRBJ1-4	TGTGCCAGCAGCAGACAGGGGGCCCGCGGGGAAAAACTGTTTTTT	CASSRQGARGEKLFF
.	.	TRBV27	TRBJ1-1	TGTGCCAGCAGTTTTCATTGGGGGCGGGACACTGAAGCTTTCTTT	CASSFHWGRDTEAFF
.	.	TRBV6-6	TRBJ2-1	TGTGCCAGCAGCCCCGGGACGGAAGTCGAGCAGTTCTTC	CASSPGTEVEQFF
.	.	TRBV19	TRBJ2-1	TGTGCCAGTAGCCCAGGGCTGCTCTACAATGAGCAGTTCTTC	CASSPGLLYNEQFF
.	TRBD1	TRBV6-5	TRBJ1-4	TGTGCCAGCAGTTCCGGGACAGCGGGTGAAAAACTGTTTTTT	CASSSGTAGEKLFF
.	TRBD2	TRBV6-5	TRBJ2-3	TGTGCCAGCAGATCGGGACTACACTTCACAGATACGCAGTATTTT	CASRSGLHFTDTQYF
.	TRBD2	TRBV25-1	TRBJ2-7	TGTGCCAGCAGTGAATATACCACTAGCGGGAGATCCCACGAGCAGTACTTC	CASSEYTTSGRSHEQYF
.	TRBD1	TRBV19	TRBJ2-2	TGTGCCAGTAGTATGACAGGGAGGAACACCGGGGAGCTGTTTTTT	CASSMTGRNTGELFF
.	.	TRBV11-2	TRBJ1-1	TGTGCCAGCAGCTTAGTTTTCATGAACACTGAAGCTTTCTTT	CASSLVFMNTEAFF
.	TRBD2	TRBV29-1	TRBJ2-1	TGCAGCGTCGGACTAGCGGGGCACAATGAGCAGTTCTTC	CSVGLAGHNEQFF